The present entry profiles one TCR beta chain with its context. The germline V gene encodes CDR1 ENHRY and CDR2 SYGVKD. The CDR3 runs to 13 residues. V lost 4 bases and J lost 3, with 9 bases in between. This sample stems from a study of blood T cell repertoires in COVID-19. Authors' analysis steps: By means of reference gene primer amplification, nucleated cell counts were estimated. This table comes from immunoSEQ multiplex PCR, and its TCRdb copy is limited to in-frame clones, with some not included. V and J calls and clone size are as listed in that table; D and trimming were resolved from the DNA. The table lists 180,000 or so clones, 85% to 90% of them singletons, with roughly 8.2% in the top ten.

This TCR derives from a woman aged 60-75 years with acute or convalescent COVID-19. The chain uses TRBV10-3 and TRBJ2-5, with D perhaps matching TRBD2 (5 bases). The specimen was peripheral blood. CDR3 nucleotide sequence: TGTGCCATCAGTGGGGTGGGAGAAGAGACCCAGTACTTC. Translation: CAISGVGEETQYF.